This T cell receptor beta chain emerged from a study of blood T cells in healthy people across ages. Next came a second PCR, run for about 6 to 12 cycles, which used a sample-barcoded 5' primer along with a J-beta primer mix. TCRdb reprocessed the 5' RACE reads with MiXCR, giving one entry per CDR3 protein. Of over a million distinct CDR3 sequences listed, more than 40% are singletons. CDR1 and CDR2 (germline): SGDLS, YYNGEE. V was trimmed by 6 bases and J by 3 bases, leaving 18 bases between them. CDR3 size: 15 residues. The clonotype comes from a woman in her sixties in good health. The J gene is TRBJ1-2, the V gene TRBV9, with D unresolved. Input material: blood. The chain's CDR3 is CASTSTSLGYYGYTF. For the CDR3, the DNA is TGTGCCAGCACCTCCACATCACTGGGTTACTATGGCTACACCTTC.